These T cell receptor beta chains were read from a single sample in a study of cytomegalovirus exposure and HLA in healthy donors. Sequencing used immunoSEQ multiplex PCR; TCRdb keeps in-frame clones, though not all of them. The sample carries 150,000 to 200,000 clones, approximately 84% recorded once. Sample: PBMCs. Every receptor here comes from a female donor in good health and CMV-seronegative. Both conserved end residues are trimmed from each CDR3.

j_gene	v_gene	CDR3aa
TRBJ1-1	TRBV2	ASSASPGTEAF
TRBJ2-3	TRBV6-1	ASSEQGAGDTQY
TRBJ2-1	TRBV10-1	ASSLLAGVVSYNEQF
TRBJ2-2	TRBV6-6	ASTIRGFGELF
TRBJ1-1	TRBV28	ASIPGVGTEAF
TRBJ1-4	TRBV7-2	ASSLSIQGDEKLF
TRBJ2-7	TRBV19	ASKFRSDPLPSGRSRLSSYEQY
TRBJ2-6	TRBV7-9	SSSLNRGITLGTNVLT
TRBJ1-1	TRBV6-5	ASSRNTEAF
TRBJ2-5	TRBV19	ASSKGNRETQY
TRBJ2-3	TRBV11-2	ASSPPQIGLLPDTQY
TRBJ2-1	TRBV7-6	ASSFRTGLDNEQF
TRBJ1-1	TRBV2	ASSEIGRANTEAF
TRBJ1-4	TRBV28	ASSGAGVEEKLF
TRBJ2-3	TRBV6-1	ASSDGGTGHTYFTDTQY
TRBJ2-2	TRBV28	ASSLGASGSYRTGELF
TRBJ2-7	TRBV7-9	ASRHPGSDEQY
TRBJ2-2	TRBV9	ASSPQGAAGELF
TRBJ2-7	TRBV6-5	ASSYREKYAEQY
TRBJ2-1	TRBV5-4	ASSPRGTSGGGTYNEQF
TRBJ2-7	TRBV13	ASSLGRGREQY
TRBJ2-3	TRBV27	ASRLSGGGTDTQY
TRBJ2-7	TRBV2	ASSEVRAGGYEQY
TRBJ2-1	TRBV6-5	ASSTTSGRTYEQF
TRBJ2-5	TRBV13	ASSLGAPGETQY
TRBJ2-7	TRBV6-6	ASSSGGFGEQY
TRBJ2-7	TRBV18	ASSPDRVRAYEQY
TRBJ1-5	TRBV6-5	ASSEGDSHQPQH
TRBJ2-3	TRBV11-3	ASSFSTDTQY
TRBJ2-7	TRBV28	ASSFSSYEQY
-	TRBV5-1	ASSATGVGLFEQY
TRBJ2-1	TRBV30	AWTSRDRVNNEQF
TRBJ2-7	TRBV5-1	ASSKETAAYEQY
TRBJ1-6	TRBV30	AWEGQSNSPLH
TRBJ1-2	TRBV5-1	ASSLGGQGIGYT
TRBJ1-1	TRBV16	ASSIRAGDTEAF
TRBJ1-1	TRBV19	ASSTPRERGEAF